This TCR beta chain was identified in a study of blood T cell repertoires in COVID-19. Authors' methods: For nucleated cells, counts were estimated from reference gene primer amplification. Assay used: immunoSEQ multiplex PCR; TCRdb lists only in-frame clones, some missing. The V and J calls and the clone size are those of that table, but D and trimming were determined from the DNA. The table has 80,000 to 90,000 clones, 70% to 90% seen once; the top ten hold 5.4%. This CDR3 has 16 amino acids. V lost 1 base and J lost 2; bases outside the gene matches: 5. The germline V gene encodes CDR1 LNHDA and CDR2 SQIVND (reference sequence).

J is TRBJ2-1 and V is TRBV19; 7 bases are a match to TRBD2. The sequenced sample was peripheral blood. The receptor was derived from a man between 60 and 75 years old with acute or convalescent COVID-19. CDR3 in amino acids: CASSIAGGRAYNEQFF. CDR3 nucleotide sequence: TGTGCCAGTAGTATAGCCGGAGGGAGGGCCTACAATGAGCAGTTCTTC. Full variable domain (rest looked up from reference TRBV19 and TRBJ2-1): DGGITQSPKYLFRKEGQNVTLSCEQNLNHDAMYWYRQDPGQGLRLIYYSQIVNDFQKGDIAEGYSVSREKKESFPLTVTSAQKNPTAFYLCASSIAGGRAYNEQFFGPGTRLTVL.